One and the same sample provided the 24 T cell receptor beta chains below, sequenced in a study of blood T cell repertoires in COVID-19. Only in-frame clones appear in the TCRdb table, and some are missing; sequencing was by immunoSEQ multiplex PCR. The table has around 390,000 clones, more than 75% seen once. Material for sequencing was PBMCs or T cells enriched from blood (not recorded which). These receptors were obtained from a woman in her fifties or sixties who had recovered from COVID-19.

This chain joins TRBV27 and TRBJ2-5; D is perhaps TRBD1 (5 bases). This CDR3 is built from 15 residues. V shed 6 bases and J shed 2 bases, with 16 bases lying between them. Germline lookup yields CDR1 MNHEY and CDR2 SMNVEV (reference sequence). CDR3 loop: CASSPRTRPQETQYF. In DNA, the CDR3 is TGTGCCAGCAGCCCGAGGACACGGCCGCAAGAGACCCAGTACTTC.

This clone has a single count. V gene TRBV14 combines with J gene TRBJ1-5; no clear D. The CDR3 length is 14 residues. The V gene's germline CDR1 is SGHDN and CDR2 FVKESK. V dropped 2 bases and J dropped 1 base, with 6 bases sitting between them. The CDR3, as DNA: TGTGCCAGCAGCCAAAGTGGCAGCAATCAGCCCCAGCATTTT. Translated: CASSQSGSNQPQHF. The variable domain in full, completed from reference TRBV14 and TRBJ1-5, reads EAGVTQFPSHSVIEKGQTVTLRCDPISGHDNLYWYRRVMGKEIKFLLHFVKESKQDESGMPNNRFLAERTGGTYSTLKVQPAELEDSGVYFCASSQSGSNQPQHFGDGTRLSIL.

CDR3 bases: TGCGCCAGCAGCCCCCCGGGACAGGACAATGAGCAGTTCTTC. Translated, it gives CASSPPGQDNEQFF. The chain employs TRBV5-1 and TRBJ2-1; 8 bases agree with TRBD1. The germline V gene has CDR1 SGHRS and CDR2 YFSETQ. This CDR3 is built from 14 residues. The ends lost 4 bases at V and 5 bases at J; junction bases unmatched: 5.

V usage is TRBV20-1 and J usage is TRBJ2-7, with a possible D match to TRBD1 (6 bases). The CDR3 loop spans 15 amino acids. With 3 bases removed from V and 2 bases from J, the gap between germline ends came to 17 bases. The V gene's germline CDR1 is DFQATT and CDR2 SNEGSKA (reference sequence). The CDR3 nucleotides are TGCAGTGCTAGTGGGGGCGACAGCTCCCCCTACGAGCAGTACTTC. It encodes CSASGGDSSPYEQYF.

The chain joins TRBV24-1 to TRBJ2-1, with D perhaps TRBD2 (6 bases). The CDR3 loop spans 16 amino acids. Trimming removed 1 base from V and 5 bases from J, with 14 bases in between. Germline lookup yields CDR1 KGHDR and CDR2 SFDVKD. The CDR3 DNA is TGTGCCACCAGTGATTTTAGTCGGGAGTTCAACAATGAGCAGTTCTTC. This sequence encodes CATSDFSREFNNEQFF.

The V and J genes are TRBV19 and TRBJ1-2, with D hard to call. The germline V gene encodes CDR1 LNHDA and CDR2 SQIVND (reference sequence). The CDR3 spans 13 residues. V was pared by 7 bases and J by 6 bases, with 15 bases between. The CDR3 nucleotides are TGTGCCAGTATACCCTCGGGAGGAAATGGCTACACCTTC. Its protein product is CASIPSGGNGYTF.

The CDR3 DNA reads TGTGCCAGCAGACGACAGGGGGCGAGCAATCAGCCCCAGCATTTT. Translating gives CASRRQGASNQPQHF. The chain links TRBV28 to TRBJ1-5; the match to TRBD1 covers 10 bases. Unmatched junction bases numbered 3, after V lost 6 bases and J lost 1 base. Germline CDR1 reads MDHEN; CDR2 reads SYDVKM. The CDR3 covers 15 residues.

V usage is TRBV28 and J usage is TRBJ1-2; 9 bases agree with TRBD1. Germline V lookup: CDR1 MDHEN, CDR2 SYDVKM. This CDR3 comprises 18 residues. The ends lost 1 base at V and 5 bases at J; junction bases unmatched: 14. The CDR3 region is CASSLYSPGGQGWYGYTF. The CDR3 DNA follows: TGTGCCAGCAGTTTATACTCCCCCGGGGGACAGGGCTGGTATGGCTACACCTTC.

The chain joins TRBV6-5 to TRBJ1-4, with 9 bases lining up with TRBD1. The germline CDR1 and CDR2 sequences are MNHEY and SVGAGI. The J segment lost 7 bases and the V segment lost 6 bases, leaving 9 bases of the junction unmatched. The CDR3 spans 15 residues. The DNA of the CDR3 is TGTGCCAGCAGGCCGCTCCGGGACAGGGCTGAAAAACTGTTTTTT. Translated: CASRPLRDRAEKLFF.

This clone appeared a few times. This chain uses TRBV9 with TRBJ2-2, with 9 bases aligning to TRBD1. CDR1 SGDLS and CDR2 YYNGEE come from the germline V gene. The CDR3 covers 16 residues. With V trimmed by 0 bases and J by 0 bases, 0 bases remained unmatched. For the CDR3, the DNA is TGTGCCAGCAGCGTAGGGACAGGGGCGAACACCGGGGAGCTGTTTTTT. Residues: CASSVGTGANTGELFF.

The chain carries TRBV5-1 and TRBJ1-1; possible D gene TRBD1, 5 bases. The germline CDR1 and CDR2 sequences are SGHRS and YFSETQ. V lost 4 bases to trimming and J lost 7 bases, with 20 bases between them. This CDR3 has 15 residues. CDR3 protein: CASSADQGTGIEAFF. In DNA, the CDR3 is TGCGCCAGCAGCGCAGACCAGGGAACCGGCATTGAAGCTTTCTTT.

This sequence joins TRBV18 and TRBJ1-1; 10 bases are shared with TRBD1. Germline loops: CDR1 KGHSH, CDR2 LQKENI. The CDR3 consists of 16 residues. V was pared by 3 bases and J by 1 base, with 5 bases of the junction left unmatched. The CDR3 protein is CASSPWDRGGNTEAFF. The CDR3 nucleotides read TGTGCCAGCTCACCGTGGGACAGGGGAGGGAACACTGAAGCTTTCTTT.

J is TRBJ1-2 and V is TRBV7-9, with 7 positions matching TRBD1. V lost 4 bases and J lost 5; bases outside the gene matches: 13. This CDR3 is 16 amino acids long. Germline CDR1 reads SEHNR; CDR2 reads FQNEAQ (reference sequence). CDR3 nucleotides: TGTGCCAGCAGCTCGACTATCTTAGGGGGCGCTTATGGCTACACCTTC. Protein sequence: CASSSTILGGAYGYTF.

The chain employs TRBV14 and TRBJ2-7; 8 positions agree with TRBD1. This CDR3 has 18 amino acids. Per the germline V gene, CDR1 is SGHDN and CDR2 is FVKESK. J was trimmed by 2 bases and V by 4 bases; bases with no gene match: 16. The CDR3 here is CASSPGQGYLAYPYEQYF. DNA of the CDR3: TGTGCCAGCAGCCCTGGACAGGGATACCTCGCATATCCCTACGAGCAGTACTTC.

This sequence joins TRBV7-2 and TRBJ2-1; TRBD2 agrees at 10 bases. Looked up from germline, CDR1 is SGHTA and CDR2 is FQGNSA. Trimming cost V 5 bases and J 4 bases; bases outside gene matches: 8. The CDR3 has 16 amino acids. CDR3 DNA sequence: TGTGCCAGCAGCCTAACAGGACTAGCGGAGTACAATGAGCAGTTCTTC. The encoded protein is CASSLTGLAEYNEQFF. Supplemented by reference TRBV7-2 and TRBJ2-1, the full variable domain reads GAGVSQSPSNKVTEKGKDVELRCDPISGHTALYWYRQSLGQGLEFLIYFQGNSAPDKSGLPSDRFSAERTGGSVSTLTIQRTQQEDSAVYLCASSLTGLAEYNEQFFGPGTRLTVL.

The chain is built from TRBV10-3 and TRBJ2-3; a possible D gene is TRBD2 (6 bases). V was clipped by 11 bases and J by 4 bases, with 22 bases between them. The CDR3 loop spans 15 amino acids. Germline values: CDR1 ENHRY, CDR2 SYGVKD. The CDR3 nucleotides are TGTGCCGCGGGGTCTACCAAAGGGTCCGCAGATACGCAGTATTTT. This translates into CAAGSTKGSADTQYF.

This chain joins TRBV7-9 and TRBJ1-6; possible D gene TRBD1, 6 bases. Germline-derived CDR1 and CDR2 are SEHNR and FQNEAQ (reference sequence). The CDR3 is 15 amino acids. V was cut by 5 bases and J by 10 bases, with 18 bases left in between. CDR3 region: CASSQHGTLRSPLHF. The CDR3 DNA is TGTGCCAGCAGCCAGCACGGGACACTAAGGTCACCCCTCCACTTT.

V is TRBV4-2 and J is TRBJ2-5, with TRBD2 matching 7 bases. In germline, CDR1 is LGHNA, CDR2 YNFKEQ. The trim removed 3 bases at V and 3 bases at J, leaving 7 bases unmatched. The CDR3 length is 15 residues. The CDR3 reads CASSQGGRIEETQYF. CDR3 coding DNA: TGTGCCAGCAGCCAGGGAGGGAGGATCGAAGAGACCCAGTACTTC.

This clone was observed a single time. This chain uses TRBV7-9 with TRBJ1-2; TRBD1 aligns across 7 bases. The J segment lost 8 bases and the V segment lost 5 bases, leaving 14 bases of the junction unmatched. This CDR3 is 15 amino acids long. From germline, CDR1 is SEHNR and CDR2 FQNEAQ (reference sequence). This CDR3 is CASSESGQSLVGYTF. In DNA, the CDR3 is TGTGCCAGCAGCGAGTCGGGACAGTCTTTGGTGGGCTACACCTTC.

The chain recombines TRBV19 with TRBJ2-6, with TRBD1 matching over 11 bases. The trim removed 6 bases at V and 3 bases at J, leaving 7 bases unmatched. This CDR3 spans 17 amino acids. The germline gives CDR1 LNHDA, CDR2 SQIVND (reference sequence). The CDR3 sequence: CASRHRDRGFGANVLTF. The CDR3 coding sequence is TGTGCCAGTAGACACCGGGACAGGGGGTTTGGGGCCAACGTCCTGACTTTC.

The chain links TRBV7-3 to TRBJ1-1; D gene uncertain. The germline CDR1 and CDR2 sequences are SGHTA and FQGTGA. Trimming took off 3 bases at V and 4 bases at J, with 12 bases between the two ends. The CDR3 has 14 residues. The CDR3 DNA sequence: TGTGCCAGCAGCTTGAAGGAGTCGAGCACTGAAGCTTTCTTT. Translated: CASSLKESSTEAFF.

This clone has only one observation. The chain links TRBV25-1 to TRBJ2-3, with TRBD1 as a possible D gene (5 bases). The germline gives CDR1 MGHDK, CDR2 SYGVNS. The CDR3 consists of 15 residues. V lost 3 bases and J 5 bases, leaving 15 bases between the germline ends. CDR3 sequence reads: CASSEWGQLQDTQYF. DNA of the CDR3: TGTGCCAGCAGTGAGTGGGGCCAATTGCAAGATACGCAGTATTTT.

The chain is built from TRBV4-3 and TRBJ2-5, with 10 bases lining up with TRBD2. CDR1 and CDR2 from the germline V gene are LGHNA and YSLEER. The CDR3 totals 16 residues. The ends lost 0 bases at V and 5 bases at J; junction bases unmatched: 6. The CDR3 loop is CASSQDLAGEPETQYF. CDR3 nucleotides: TGCGCCAGCAGCCAAGATCTAGCGGGGGAACCGGAGACCCAGTACTTC.

This chain joins TRBV4-3 and TRBJ1-1, with unresolved D. Germline-derived CDR1 and CDR2 are LGHNA and YSLEER. V dropped 0 bases and J dropped 2 bases, with 7 bases sitting between them. CDR3 size: 14 residues. DNA of the CDR3: TGCGCCAGCAGCCAAGATCGCGTAAACACTGAAGCTTTCTTT. Protein: CASSQDRVNTEAFF.